This T cell receptor beta chain was identified during a study of CD8 T cells in Susac syndrome. The study sequenced TCR beta in blood CD8+ and CD4+ T cells. It was treatment-naive patients with stable or active relapsing-remitting disease who made up the multiple sclerosis controls. Random-hexamer reverse transcription was applied to 0.5 to 1 ug RNA. Amplification of TCR beta CDR3 across 54 Vbeta and 13 Jbeta was performed with immunoSEQ multiplex PCR. Using its own MiXCR run on the immunoSEQ multiplex PCR reads, TCRdb lists one record per CDR3 protein. The table records fewer than 300,000 distinct CDR3 sequences, about 85% of them present only once. The V gene lost 5 bases and the J gene lost 7 bases, with 12 bases spanning the gap. The CDR3 sequence is 13 residues long. The germline V gene encodes CDR1 SGHAT and CDR2 FQNNGV.

What was sequenced was CD8+ T cells from PBMCs. The chain has TRBV11-2 and TRBJ2-1; tentatively, D is TRBD1 (6 bases). This clonotype was sampled from a human donor with multiple sclerosis. CDR3 residues: CASSPGVANEQFF. The CDR3 DNA follows: TGTGCCAGCAGCCCAGGGGTAGCAAATGAGCAGTTCTTC.